The next 11 T cell receptor beta chains were all read from a single sample in a study of beta chain features in type 1 diabetes. Expressed TCRB transcripts were sequenced because the isolated RNA had all been reverse transcribed beforehand. Generated by immunoSEQ multiplex PCR, the TCRdb table keeps only in-frame clones and is missing some. The profile shows 200,000 to 250,000 clones, more than 9% of them singletons. Sequencing used naive CD4+ T cells from blood. Every receptor here comes from a woman aged 18 to 35 in good health.

CDR3 sequence reads: CASRSIGIPNEQFF. The CDR3 DNA reads TGTGCCAGCAGGTCGATCGGGATACCCAATGAGCAGTTCTTC. The chain is built from TRBV28 and TRBJ2-1, with D possibly being TRBD2 (5 bases). The CDR3 totals 14 residues. The germline V and J ends were trimmed by 6 bases and 6 bases, with 15 bases remaining between them. Germline V CDR1 and CDR2: MDHEN, SYDVKM.

The chain recombines TRBV11-2 with TRBJ2-3, with D possibly being TRBD1 (5 bases). Trimming removed 4 bases at V and 1 base at J, with 18 bases between. The CDR3 is 17 amino acids. In germline, CDR1 is SGHAT, CDR2 FQNNGV. The CDR3 nucleotides are TGTGCCAGCAGCTCTATACCAGGGAAAAGGCGCACAGATACGCAGTATTTT. It encodes CASSSIPGKRRTDTQYF.

This clone was seen only a few times. The chain recombines TRBV27 with TRBJ2-4; TRBD1 matches at 7 bases. Trimming removed 2 bases from V and 3 bases from J; junction bases left unmatched: 1. The CDR3 has 14 residues. Germline-derived CDR1 and CDR2 are MNHEY and SMNVEV (reference sequence). In DNA, the CDR3 is TGTGCCAGCAGTTTAGGGACAGACAAAAACATTCAGTACTTC. Amino acid sequence: CASSLGTDKNIQYF.

V and J are TRBV6-6 and TRBJ1-5; 7 bases are a match to TRBD1. CDR1 is MNHNY, CDR2 SVGAGI, per germline (reference sequence). With V trimmed by 5 bases and J by 0 bases, 7 bases remained unmatched. The CDR3 runs to 16 residues. This CDR3 reads CASSPAGQLSNQPQHF. DNA of the CDR3: TGTGCCAGCAGTCCTGCGGGACAGCTTAGCAATCAGCCCCAGCATTTT.

This clone showed up just a few times. This rearrangement joins TRBV29-1 to TRBJ2-7; tentatively, D is TRBD2 (5 bases). From germline, CDR1 is SQVTM and CDR2 ANQGSEA. The CDR3 is made up of 13 amino acids. V was trimmed by 4 bases and J by 0 bases, leaving 10 bases between them. The CDR3 DNA follows: TGCAGCGTTGGTCGGGGAAGCTCCTACGAGCAGTACTTC. Translation gives CSVGRGSSYEQYF.

CDR3 amino acids: CASSLYGGSGGADTQYF. DNA of the CDR3: TGTGCCAGCAGCTTGTATGGCGGGAGCGGGGGGGCAGATACGCAGTATTTT. The V call is TRBV5-6, the J call TRBJ2-3, with 10 bases that match TRBD2. The CDR3 length is 17 residues. CDR1 and CDR2 (germline): SGHDT, YYEEEE. The V and J ends lost 1 base and 4 bases, in that order; junction bases with no gene match: 9.

The genes are TRBV12-5 and TRBJ1-5, with 9 bases identical to TRBD1. The CDR3 sequence is 17 residues long. Germline CDR1 reads LGHNT; CDR2 reads FRNRAP. J was trimmed by 7 bases and V by 0 bases; bases with no gene match: 10. CDR3 sequence: CASGLVLRTGVGQPQHF. CDR3 coding DNA: TGTGCTAGTGGTTTGGTACTTAGGACAGGGGTCGGGCAGCCCCAGCATTTT.

V is TRBV11-2 and J is TRBJ2-7, with 9 nucleotides matching TRBD1. V shed 2 bases, J shed 2 bases, and the junction held 4 bases outside the gene matches. The CDR3 has 15 residues. From germline, CDR1 is SGHAT and CDR2 FQNNGV. CDR3 sequence: CASSLSWDRAYEQYF. Here the CDR3 DNA reads TGTGCCAGCAGCTTAAGCTGGGACAGGGCCTACGAGCAGTACTTC.

The V and J genes are TRBV6-1 and TRBJ2-2; 7 bases align to TRBD1. The V gene's germline CDR1 is MNHNS and CDR2 SASEGT. The V gene end was trimmed by 4 bases and the J gene end by 0 bases; junction bases not matched to a gene: 2. The CDR3 sequence is 15 residues long. The CDR3 here is CASSAGTANTGELFF. The CDR3 DNA is TGTGCCAGCAGTGCCGGGACAGCGAACACCGGGGAGCTGTTTTTT.

This clone was detected only a few times. The rearrangement uses TRBV30 and TRBJ1-2, with D unclear. V lost 0 bases and J 3 bases, leaving 11 bases between the germline ends. From germline, CDR1 is GTSNPN and CDR2 SVGIG (reference sequence). This CDR3 is 14 amino acids long. CDR3 bases: TGTGCCTGGAGTGTTGTGTCCGTCTACTATGGCTACACCTTC. Its translation: CAWSVVSVYYGYTF.

CDR3 region: CASSLRGGVSQYF. The CDR3 DNA is TGTGCCAGCAGCCTACGGGGGGGCGTCTCGCAGTATTTT. The V and J genes are TRBV13 and TRBJ2-3, with 8 nucleotides matching TRBD2. Germline V CDR1 and CDR2: PRHDT, FYEKMQ (reference sequence). The CDR3 has 13 residues. V lost 5 bases, J lost 10 bases, and 8 bases stayed unmatched.